A single sample is the source of the 23 T cell receptor beta chains below, sequenced in a study of shared clonotypes between healthy human individuals (dated by TCRdb to the early 2020s). Receptors were amplified or captured by the immunoSEQ multiplex PCR assay. The source is immuneACCESS, and TCRdb retained only in-frame sequences with V and J called. Part of the clones is not carried over; for the studies checked, unresolved V genes explain less than half of this, and the remainder is unexplained. The table for this sample lists 2 million to 2.5 million clones; over 90% of them were counted only once. The ten largest clones take up about 0.39% of the sample. Sequencing was done on a sample of naive CD4+ T cells from PBMCs. The sample's cell subset or site, from its label and the paper: CD45RA+ positively selected. The receptors derive from a man between 18 and 35 years old in good health. Some clones in this sample may be carry-over from other donors' samples.

The rearrangement links TRBV19 to TRBJ2-5, with D possibly being TRBD1 or TRBD2 (6 bases each). The germline V and J ends were trimmed by 2 bases and 4 bases, with 14 bases remaining between them. The CDR3 loop spans 15 amino acids. Germline loops: CDR1 LNHDA, CDR2 SQIVND (reference sequence). CDR3 loop: CASSIFRGGTETQYF. CDR3 nucleotides: TGTGCCAGTAGTATATTTCGAGGGGGGACAGAGACCCAGTACTTC.

The CDR3 sequence: CASSEQGLAGDEQYF. CDR3 in DNA: TGTGCCAGCAGTGAACAGGGACTAGCGGGAGACGAGCAGTACTTC. This chain uses TRBV6-1 with TRBJ2-7; TRBD2 matches at 14 bases. CDR1 is MNHNS, CDR2 SASEGT, per germline. Trimming cost V 2 bases and J 5 bases; bases outside gene matches: 2. The CDR3 spans 15 residues.

This clone was counted between two and nine times. Here the CDR3 reads CASSLRVMGPEAFF. CDR3 DNA: TGTGCCAGCAGCTTAAGGGTGATGGGCCCTGAAGCTTTCTTT. The chain employs TRBV7-3 and TRBJ1-1; D not certain. The ends were cut back, 1 base at V and 6 bases at J, with 12 bases in the middle. Looked up from germline, CDR1 is SGHTA and CDR2 is FQGTGA. The CDR3 length is 14 residues.

The chain couples TRBV15 to TRBJ2-1; either TRBD1 or TRBD2 may fit D (5 bases each). Looked up from germline, CDR1 is LNHNV and CDR2 is YYDKDF (reference sequence). Trimming cost V 6 bases and J 6 bases, with 27 bases left between them. CDR3 length: 18 residues. The CDR3 DNA reads TGTGCCACCAGGAAAGGGGTTTCACGGGGCGTTAGGGCCAATGAGCAGTTCTTC. This encodes CATRKGVSRGVRANEQFF.

In DNA form, the CDR3 reads TGTGCCAGCAGCGCCGGACGGAGCTCTGGGGCCAACGTCCTGACTTTC. Protein product: CASSAGRSSGANVLTF. The chain links TRBV2 to TRBJ2-6, with no clear D. This CDR3 contains 16 residues. CDR1 is SNHLY and CDR2 is FYNNEI in the germline V gene. The germline V and J ends were trimmed by 6 bases and 0 bases, with 12 bases remaining between them.

Comments on this clone: The germline gene is not matched at one end of the junction; a read error may be the cause. This chain joins TRBV5-1 and TRBJ1-1, with D possibly being TRBD1 (6 bases). CDR3 size: 14 residues. Germline CDR1 and CDR2: SGHRS and YFSETQ. The CDR3 region has the DNA TGCGCCAGCAGCTTGGCCGGATGGACAGACGAGGGCCTGTTT. Encoded protein: CASSLAGWTDEGLF. The full variable domain, completed using reference TRBV5-1 and TRBJ1-1, is KAGVTQTPRYLIKTRGQQVTLSCSPISGHRSVSWYQQTPGQGLQFLFEYFSETQRNKGNFPGRFSGRQFSNSRSEMNVSTLELGDSALYLCASSLAGWTDEGLFGQGTRLTVV.

The genes are TRBV28 and TRBJ2-7, with D perhaps matching TRBD1 (6 bases). Germline assignment: CDR1 MDHEN and CDR2 SYDVKM. The V end was cut by 8 bases, the J end by 0 bases, with 11 bases between. The length of the CDR3 is 13 residues. In DNA form, the CDR3 reads TGTGCCAGCCGTGGACAGCCCTCCTACGAGCAGTACTTC. It encodes CASRGQPSYEQYF. Complete variable domain (other parts from reference TRBV28 and TRBJ2-7): DVKVTQSSRYLVKRTGEKVFLECVQDMDHENMFWYRQDPGLGLRLIYFSYDVKMKEKGDIPEGYSVSREKKERFSLILESASTNQTSMYLCASRGQPSYEQYFGPGTRLTVT.

This rearrangement joins TRBV6-5 to TRBJ2-1; 11 bases align to TRBD2. V shed 5 bases and J 8 bases; nucleotides not matched to a gene: 5. The CDR3 sequence is 14 residues long. The germline V gene has CDR1 MNHEY and CDR2 SVGAGI. The CDR3 region has the DNA TGTGCCAGCAGTGCTCAACTAGCGGGAGATGAGCAGTTCTTC. This encodes CASSAQLAGDEQFF.

The chain links TRBV30 to TRBJ1-1; the D is unclear. The CDR3 runs to 13 residues. Germline loops: CDR1 GTSNPN, CDR2 SVGIG (reference sequence). V lost 0 bases, J lost 1 base, and 6 bases lay in between. The CDR3 is CAWSVTENTEAFF. In DNA form, the CDR3 reads TGTGCCTGGAGTGTAACCGAGAACACTGAAGCTTTCTTT.

About this clone: It is unclear where the CDR3 begins or ends on the DNA, so no DNA is shown, and the CDR3 is as TCRdb lists it. This chain links TRBV28 with TRBJ2-7; the D call TRBD1 from the table was never checked on the DNA. Per germline, CDR1 MDHEN and CDR2 SYDVKM. Both ends counted, the CDR3 spans 15 residues. This CDR3 is CASSSSGQGANEQYF.

The DNA of the CDR3 is TGTGCCAGCAGCCCATCTAGTGGCAGCACAGATACGCAGTATTTT. It specifies CASSPSSGSTDTQYF. The chain links TRBV11-3 to TRBJ2-3; D uncertain. The germline V and J ends were trimmed by 5 bases and 0 bases, with 12 bases remaining between them. CDR3 length: 15 residues. The germline V gene has CDR1 SGHNT and CDR2 YENEEA.

The V and J genes are TRBV9 and TRBJ1-3, with 7 bases identical to TRBD1. The length of the CDR3 is 16 residues. Germline assignment: CDR1 SGDLS and CDR2 YYNGEE. J gave up 0 bases and V 1 base, and 4 bases lay outside the gene matches. This chain's CDR3 is CASSVLGGPSGNTIYF. The DNA for the CDR3 is TGTGCCAGCAGCGTATTAGGGGGCCCCTCTGGAAACACCATATATTTT.

The chain is built from TRBV4-1 and TRBJ2-5; D tentatively fits TRBD1 or TRBD2 (6 bases each). V lost 3 bases and J 0 bases, leaving 8 bases between the germline ends. CDR3 length: 14 residues. Looked up from germline, CDR1 is MGHRA and CDR2 is YSYEKL. As DNA, the CDR3 is TGCGCCAGCAGCCAGCGGGACAACCAAGAGACCCAGTACTTC. Amino acids: CASSQRDNQETQYF.

The rearrangement links TRBV11-2 to TRBJ1-1; 7 nucleotides line up with TRBD1. Germline V gives CDR1 SGHAT, CDR2 FQNNGV. This CDR3 comprises 15 residues. V was pared by 3 bases and J by 4 bases, with 8 bases of the junction left unmatched. DNA for the CDR3: TGTGCCAGCAGCTTTGTAGGCAGGGGGGCCACTGAAGCTTTCTTT. This gives the protein CASSFVGRGATEAFF.

The chain employs TRBV5-1 and TRBJ2-7, with TRBD2 identical over 7 bases. V lost 4 bases to trimming and J lost 7 bases; unmatched junction nucleotides: 11. The CDR3 contains 14 residues. CDR1 is SGHRS, CDR2 YFSETQ, per germline. CDR3 sequence: CASSLAAPPGEQYF. CDR3 DNA: TGCGCCAGCAGCCTAGCGGCCCCACCGGGGGAGCAGTACTTC.

The gene calls are TRBV4-2 and TRBJ2-4, with 7 bases fitting TRBD1. Trimming removed 3 bases from V and 0 bases from J; junction bases left unmatched: 8. Germline lookup yields CDR1 LGHNA and CDR2 YNFKEQ. CDR3 length: 17 amino acids. CDR3 DNA: TGTGCCAGCAGCCATATGGGGACAGACCTAGCCAAAAACATTCAGTACTTC. It yields the protein CASSHMGTDLAKNIQYF.

V is TRBV29-1 and J is TRBJ2-2, with D maybe TRBD1 (6 bases). The V and J ends lost 7 bases and 1 base respectively, with 7 bases between them. Germline CDR1 is SQVTM and CDR2 is ANQGSEA. The CDR3 sequence is 12 residues long. The CDR3 DNA sequence: TGCAGCGGGACAGTGAACACCGGGGAGCTGTTTTTT. It translates to CSGTVNTGELFF.

The chain uses TRBV7-2 and TRBJ2-7; D may match TRBD1 or TRBD2 (5 bases each). CDR3 length equals 13 residues. The V end lost 1 base, the J end lost 6 bases, and 10 bases lay between the germline ends. From germline, CDR1 is SGHTA and CDR2 FQGNSA. This chain's CDR3 is CASSLGWDREQYF. The CDR3 DNA follows: TGTGCCAGCAGCTTAGGTTGGGACCGCGAGCAGTACTTC.

This clone came up once. This chain joins TRBV6-1 and TRBJ2-5; 7 nucleotides line up with TRBD1. CDR1 and CDR2 from the germline V gene are MNHNS and SASEGT. J was trimmed by 4 bases and V by 5 bases; bases with no gene match: 4. This CDR3 region has 13 residues. The CDR3 DNA follows: TGTGCCAGCAGTATTCACAGGGGAGAGACCCAGTACTTC. Protein product: CASSIHRGETQYF.

This clone was seen a handful of times. This CDR3 is also generated by other DNA sequences in the sample. The chain employs TRBV2 and TRBJ1-5; no firm D call. This CDR3 is built from 13 residues. Trimming removed 1 base at V and 4 bases at J, with 5 bases between. Germline V gene lookup returns CDR1 SNHLY and CDR2 FYNNEI. The chain's CDR3 is CASSEGPNQPQHF. The CDR3 DNA follows: TGTGCCAGCAGTGAAGGGCCTAATCAGCCCCAGCATTTT. Filled out from reference TRBV2 and TRBJ1-5, the complete variable domain reads EPEVTQTPSHQVTQMGQEVILRCVPISNHLYFYWYRQILGQKVEFLVSFYNNEISEKSEIFDDQFSVERPDGSNFTLKIRSTKLEDSAMYFCASSEGPNQPQHFGDGTRLSIL.

V is TRBV4-1 and J is TRBJ2-5; a weak D match, TRBD2 (6 bases). Germline lookup yields CDR1 MGHRA and CDR2 YSYEKL. Trimming left V 4 bases short and J 7 bases short, with 19 bases between. This CDR3 contains 15 residues. The CDR3 reads CASSPLGGLEATQYF. CDR3 DNA sequence: TGCGCCAGCAGCCCCCTAGGAGGGCTGGAAGCGACCCAGTACTTC.

The chain combines TRBV5-6 with TRBJ2-3; D is ambiguous. There are 13 residues in the CDR3. V lost 4 bases and J 4 bases, leaving 10 bases between the germline ends. CDR1 is SGHDT, CDR2 YYEEEE, per germline. The chain's CDR3 is CASSEPGSDTQYF. The CDR3 nucleotides are TGTGCCAGCAGCGAACCCGGCTCAGATACGCAGTATTTT.

The chain joins TRBV4-2 to TRBJ1-5; D is unresolved. CDR1 is LGHNA, CDR2 YNFKEQ, per germline. Trimming cost V 0 bases and J 6 bases, with 9 bases left between them. The CDR3 spans 14 residues. The CDR3: CASSQEGFGQPQHF. As DNA, the CDR3 is TGTGCCAGCAGCCAAGAAGGGTTTGGTCAGCCCCAGCATTTT.